Listed below are T cell receptor beta chains from one sample, sequenced in a study of blood T cells in healthy people across ages. MiXCR was run by TCRdb on the 5' RACE reads, yielding one entry per CDR3 protein. This sample yields around 690,000 distinct CDR3 sequences, of which approximately 59% are seen a single time; 35% to 40% belongs to the top ten. Sequences were obtained from blood. The receptors stem from a man in his sixties in good health. Both conserved end residues are part of each CDR3. The D gene is left open where the match is weak. Expanded clones get a size class; other rows say once, few or many, or leave the size out.

13,TRBJ2-5,TRBV20-1,-,TRBD1,TGCAGTGCCCAGGGACAGACCCAAGAGACCCAGTACTTC,CSAQGQTQETQYF
14,TRBJ2-7,TRBV20-1,-,TRBD2,TGCAGTGCTAAGATTGCTAGCGGGGGATACGAGCAGTACTTC,CSAKIASGGYEQYF
14,TRBJ1-4,TRBV12-3/TRBV12-4,-,TRBD1,TGTGCCAGCACTAGGACAGGGCCTAATGAAAAACTGTTTTTT,CASTRTGPNEKLFF
14,TRBJ1-1,TRBV29-1,-,-,TGCGGCGTTGATTTGGCGGGGACCGGGACTGAAGCTTTCTTT,CGVDLAGTGTEAFF
16,TRBJ2-5,TRBV20-1,once,-,TGCAGTGCCACCAATGCGGACAGAAGCCCCCAAGAGACCCAGTACTTC,CSATNADRSPQETQYF
14,TRBJ2-1,TRBV12-5,-,TRBD1,TGTGCTAGTGGACCCGGGACAGGGAGCAATGAGCAGTTCTTC,CASGPGTGSNEQFF
13,TRBJ2-1,TRBV29-1,-,TRBD1,TGCAGCGCTAGGACAGGGAGCGGCGATGAGCAGTTCTTC,CSARTGSGDEQFF
14,TRBJ2-5,TRBV12-3/TRBV12-4,-,TRBD1,TGTGCCAGCAGTTTCGGACAGGGGACAGAGACCCAGTACTTC,CASSFGQGTETQYF
14,TRBJ1-6,TRBV28,-,-,TGTGCCACGACTAGGGGCTCCTATAATTCACCCCTCCACTTT,CATTRGSYNSPLHF
16,TRBJ2-3,TRBV5-1,-,TRBD2,TGCGCCAGCAGCCCAGGGACTACCTGGAGCGCAGATACGCAGTATTTT,CASSPGTTWSADTQYF
14,TRBJ2-5,TRBV4-2,once,-,TGTGCCAGCAGCCGCCGCGGCCCAAACAATGAGCAGTACTTC,CASSRRGPNNEQYF
15,TRBJ1-2,TRBV5-1,-,TRBD1,TGCGCCAGCAGCTTGAGTTTGCAGGGGGCAGGAGGCTACACCTTC,CASSLSLQGAGGYTF
15,TRBJ1-4,TRBV4-1,-,TRBD1,TGCGCCAGCAGCCAGAGGACAGGGACTAATGAAAAACTGTTTTTT,CASSQRTGTNEKLFF
16,TRBJ1-4,TRBV4-1,few,-,TGCGCCAGCAGCCACATTTGGGGCGCGGGTAATGAAAAACTGTTTTTT,CASSHIWGAGNEKLFF
15,TRBJ2-7,TRBV21-1,-,-,TGTGCCAGCAGACCAAAAGGAGGAGGGGCCTACGAGCAGTACTTC,CASRPKGGGAYEQYF
14,TRBJ1-1,TRBV6-1,many,-,TGTGCCAGCAGTAGTGAGATTGGGAACACTGAAGCTTTCTTT,CASSSEIGNTEAFF
14,TRBJ2-7,TRBV18,-,TRBD2,TGTGCCAGCTCACCGACGACTAGCACCTACGAGCAGTACTTC,CASSPTTSTYEQYF
15,TRBJ2-2,TRBV5-4,-,-,TGTGCCAGCAGCCCCGGGCCCGCGAACACCGGGGAGCTGTTTTTT,CASSPGPANTGELFF